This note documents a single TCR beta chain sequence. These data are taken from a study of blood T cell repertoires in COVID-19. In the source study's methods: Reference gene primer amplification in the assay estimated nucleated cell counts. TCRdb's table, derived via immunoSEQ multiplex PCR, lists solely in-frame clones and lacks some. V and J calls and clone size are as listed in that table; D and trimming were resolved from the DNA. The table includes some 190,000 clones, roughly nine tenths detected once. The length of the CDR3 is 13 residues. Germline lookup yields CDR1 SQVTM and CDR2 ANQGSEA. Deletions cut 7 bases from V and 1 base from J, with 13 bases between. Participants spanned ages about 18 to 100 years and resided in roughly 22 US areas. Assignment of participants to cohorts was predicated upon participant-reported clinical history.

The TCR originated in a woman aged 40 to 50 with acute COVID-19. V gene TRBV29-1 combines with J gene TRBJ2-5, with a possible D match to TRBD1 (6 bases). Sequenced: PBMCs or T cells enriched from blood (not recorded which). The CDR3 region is CSAPGQSQETQYF. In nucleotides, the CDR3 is TGCAGCGCTCCGGGACAATCCCAAGAGACCCAGTACTTC.